The TCR beta chain described here comes from a study of blood T cell repertoires in COVID-19. The overall study: T cells, B-cell-depleted T cells, or PBMCs provided the cDNA or gDNA that served as material.

With 6 bases clipped from V and 8 bases from J, the junction kept 6 bases outside the gene matches. CDR3 length: 12 residues. Per the germline V gene, CDR1 is SNHLY and CDR2 is FYNNEI. In the source study's methods: Amplification with reference gene primers provided the estimates of nucleated cell counts. The data were produced by immunoSEQ multiplex PCR, yet TCRdb's version contains in-frame clones alone and is incomplete. V and J calls and clone size are as listed in that table; D and trimming were resolved from the DNA. Seen here are fewer than 250,000 clones, 86% observed once, and the top ten hold about 4.1%.

The chain is built from TRBV2 and TRBJ1-1, with TRBD1 identical over 7 bases. Sequenced sample: peripheral blood. The source of this sequence is a man aged 50 or older with acute or convalescent COVID-19. The CDR3 spells CASSFSGQEAFF. As DNA, the CDR3 is TGTGCCAGCAGCTTCTCGGGACAGGAAGCTTTCTTT. Variable domain in full (rest from reference TRBV2 and TRBJ1-1): EPEVTQTPSHQVTQMGQEVILRCVPISNHLYFYWYRQILGQKVEFLVSFYNNEISEKSEIFDDQFSVERPDGSNFTLKIRSTKLEDSAMYFCASSFSGQEAFFGQGTRLTVV.